This TCR beta chain was obtained from a study of technical replicates of blood from four donors. TCRdb's table, derived via immunoSEQ multiplex PCR, lists solely in-frame clones and lacks some. The sample records around 79,000 clones, approximately 92% being singletons. The sequenced material came from T cells isolated from PBMCs. The receptor was isolated from a human donor in good health. Some clones in this sample may be carry-over from other donors' samples.

This CDR3 is CASSLFPQREYNEQFF. CDR3 in DNA: TGTGCCAGCAGCTTATTCCCCCAGCGGGAGTACAATGAGCAGTTCTTC. This rearrangement joins TRBV11-3 to TRBJ2-1; 8 bases fit TRBD2. With 2 bases clipped from V and 4 bases from J, the junction kept 7 bases outside the gene matches. The length of the CDR3 is 16 residues. Germline-derived CDR1 and CDR2 are SGHNT and YENEEA.